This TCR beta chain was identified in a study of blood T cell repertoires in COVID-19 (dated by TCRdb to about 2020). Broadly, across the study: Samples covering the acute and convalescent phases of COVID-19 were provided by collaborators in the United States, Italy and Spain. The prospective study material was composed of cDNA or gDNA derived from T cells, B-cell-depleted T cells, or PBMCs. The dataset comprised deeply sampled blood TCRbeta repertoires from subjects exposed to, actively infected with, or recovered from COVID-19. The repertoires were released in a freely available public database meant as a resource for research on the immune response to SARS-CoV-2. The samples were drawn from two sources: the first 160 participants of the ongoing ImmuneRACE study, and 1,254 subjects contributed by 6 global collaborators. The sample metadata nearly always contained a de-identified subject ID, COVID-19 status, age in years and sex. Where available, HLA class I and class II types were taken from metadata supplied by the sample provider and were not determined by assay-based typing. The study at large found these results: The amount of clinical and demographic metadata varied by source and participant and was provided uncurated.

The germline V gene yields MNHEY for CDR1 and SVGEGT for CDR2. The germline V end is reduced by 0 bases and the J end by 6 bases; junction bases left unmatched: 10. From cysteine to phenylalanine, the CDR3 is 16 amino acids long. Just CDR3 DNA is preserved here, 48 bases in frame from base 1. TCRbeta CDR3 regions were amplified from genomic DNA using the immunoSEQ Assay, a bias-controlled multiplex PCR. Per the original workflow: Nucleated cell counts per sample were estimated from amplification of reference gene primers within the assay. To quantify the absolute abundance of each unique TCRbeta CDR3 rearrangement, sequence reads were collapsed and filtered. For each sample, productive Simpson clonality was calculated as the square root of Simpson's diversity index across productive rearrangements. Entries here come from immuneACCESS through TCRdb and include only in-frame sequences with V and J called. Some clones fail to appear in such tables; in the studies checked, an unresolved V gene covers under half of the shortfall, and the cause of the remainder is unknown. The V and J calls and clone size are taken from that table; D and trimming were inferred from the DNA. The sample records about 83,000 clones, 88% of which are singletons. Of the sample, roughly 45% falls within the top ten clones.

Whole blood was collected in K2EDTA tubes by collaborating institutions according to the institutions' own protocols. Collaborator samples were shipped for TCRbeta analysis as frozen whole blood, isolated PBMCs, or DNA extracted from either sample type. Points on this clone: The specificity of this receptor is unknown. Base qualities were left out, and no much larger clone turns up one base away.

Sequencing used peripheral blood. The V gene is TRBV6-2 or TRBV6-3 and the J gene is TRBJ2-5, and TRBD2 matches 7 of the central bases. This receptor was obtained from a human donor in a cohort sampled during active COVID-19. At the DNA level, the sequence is TGTGCCAGCAGTTACTCGGGTAGCGGGCCGGCCAAGACCCAGTACTTC. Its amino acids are CASSYSGSGPAKTQYF.